This T cell receptor (beta chain) was sequenced during a study of CD8 T cells in ankylosing spondylitis. Regarding the study as a whole: Characteristic of ankylosing spondylitis blood, it appeared, was a TCR beta motif comprising several highly homologous variants.

Germline values: CDR1 MGHRA, CDR2 YSYEKL. This CDR3 contains 16 residues. The trim removed 5 bases at V and 3 bases at J, leaving 7 bases unmatched. Preparation of TCR beta libraries was done by quantitative 5'-RACE with molecular barcodes. One entry per CDR3 protein, called by TCRdb with MiXCR from the 5' RACE reads. The data show 150,000 to 200,000 distinct CDR3 sequences, with approximately 16% seen just once and about 8.3% held by the top ten. Ten or more counts support this clonotype. What it recognizes is unknown. V is TRBV4-1 and J is TRBJ2-1; TRBD2 aligns across 10 bases. This sequence originates from a male donor with ankylosing spondylitis or in good health (not recorded which). Specimen: blood, either unsorted or a sorted T cell fraction (not recorded which). Here the CDR3 reads CASSWPRTSGYNEQFF. The CDR3 DNA is TGCGCCAGCAGCTGGCCTCGGACTAGCGGCTACAATGAGCAGTTCTTC.